This entry lists 18 T cell receptor beta chains sequenced from one sample in a study of T cell responses to AZD1222 COVID-19 vaccine. Here immunoSEQ multiplex PCR was the method, and the copy in TCRdb shows in-frame clones only, minus some. The sample contains 150,000 or so clones, about 92% of which appear only once. This material consisted of peripheral blood, taken on day 0 of AZD1222 vaccination. These receptor sequences come from an adult in good health.

The chain has TRBV6-5 and TRBJ1-5; possibly TRBD1 for D (6 bases). With 2 bases removed from V and 1 base from J, the gap between germline ends came to 9 bases. Germline V gene data show CDR1 as MNHEY and CDR2 as SVGAGI. CDR3 size: 15 residues. CDR3: CASSYGGSSNQPQHF. CDR3 nucleotides: TGTGCCAGCAGTTACGGGGGCAGCAGCAATCAGCCCCAGCATTTT.

The chain recombines TRBV10-1 with TRBJ2-3; 11 bases match TRBD1. CDR1 and CDR2 (germline): WNHNN, SYGVQD (reference sequence). V dropped 3 bases and J dropped 1; count of bases not matched to a gene: 12. CDR3 length equals 19 residues. In nucleotides, the CDR3 is TGCGCCAGCAGTGACTTCGTGGGACAGGGGGACTTAGGCACAGATACGCAGTATTTT. Amino acids: CASSDFVGQGDLGTDTQYF.

The chain employs TRBV19 and TRBJ1-2; D remains unclear. This CDR3 region has 12 residues. Per germline, CDR1 LNHDA and CDR2 SQIVND (reference sequence). V was pared by 7 bases and J by 0 bases, with 6 bases between. In nucleotides, the CDR3 is TGTGCCAGTATGAGAGCTAACTATGGCTACACCTTC. Residues: CASMRANYGYTF.

This clone was recorded only once. The rearrangement links TRBV19 to TRBJ1-5, with TRBD1 identical over 9 bases. J was trimmed by 2 bases and V by 5 bases; bases with no gene match: 10. The germline CDR1 and CDR2 sequences are LNHDA and SQIVND (reference sequence). The CDR3 runs to 17 residues. CDR3 region: CASSSGQGFAGNQPQHF. The CDR3 nucleotides are TGTGCCAGTAGTTCGGGACAGGGATTCGCTGGCAATCAGCCCCAGCATTTT. Variable domain in full (rest from reference TRBV19 and TRBJ1-5): DGGITQSPKYLFRKEGQNVTLSCEQNLNHDAMYWYRQDPGQGLRLIYYSQIVNDFQKGDIAEGYSVSREKKESFPLTVTSAQKNPTAFYLCASSSGQGFAGNQPQHFGDGTRLSIL.

The CDR3 is CASSFAAGANVLTF. DNA for the CDR3: TGTGCCAGCAGTTTCGCGGCTGGGGCCAACGTCCTGACTTTC. The chain couples TRBV6-5 to TRBJ2-6; no definite D call. The V gene's germline CDR1 is MNHEY and CDR2 SVGAGI. The CDR3 runs to 14 residues. Trimming pared 4 bases from V and 2 bases from J, leaving 6 bases between.

V gene TRBV27 combines with J gene TRBJ2-7; TRBD1 matches 9 bases. V shed 2 bases, J shed 2 bases, and the junction held 1 base outside the gene matches. The germline CDR1 and CDR2 sequences are MNHEY and SMNVEV (reference sequence). CDR3 length: 14 residues. The DNA for the CDR3 is TGTGCCAGCAGTTTACGGACAGGGGCCTACGAGCAGTACTTC. Its translation is CASSLRTGAYEQYF.

The chain is built from TRBV10-2 and TRBJ2-1, with 8 bases fitting TRBD2. The CDR3 consists of 15 residues. Germline trimming cut 6 bases from V and 7 bases from J; bases unmatched to any gene: 11. The V gene's germline CDR1 is WSHSY and CDR2 SAAADI. DNA for the CDR3: TGCGCCAGCAGACATAGGACTAGCAGTTGGAATGAGCAGTTCTTC. Translating gives CASRHRTSSWNEQFF.

The V call is TRBV5-1, the J call TRBJ2-5, with 9 positions matching TRBD2. The CDR3 covers 13 residues. Germline V gives CDR1 SGHRS, CDR2 YFSETQ. Trimming took 7 bases from V and 2 from J; bases not matched to a gene: 3. The CDR3 reads CASGGGAQETQYF. Here the CDR3 DNA reads TGCGCCAGCGGCGGGGGGGCTCAAGAGACCCAGTACTTC.

This clone was seen a single time. The rearrangement links TRBV27 to TRBJ1-1; no definite D call. The V gene lost 6 bases and the J gene lost 2 bases, with 13 bases spanning the gap. The germline V gene encodes CDR1 MNHEY and CDR2 SMNVEV (reference sequence). The CDR3 loop spans 14 amino acids. CDR3 bases: TGTGCCAGCAGAGGAGTACAGACCAACACTGAAGCTTTCTTT. Residues: CASRGVQTNTEAFF.

The rearrangement joins TRBV11-2 to TRBJ1-2; D might be TRBD1 (6 bases). V shed 5 bases and J shed 4 bases, with 17 bases lying between them. Germline V gives CDR1 SGHAT, CDR2 FQNNGV. The CDR3 covers 15 residues. The CDR3 bases are TGTGCCAGCAGCGTACGTAAAACAGGGATCTATGGCTACACCTTC. It yields the protein CASSVRKTGIYGYTF.

The chain links TRBV6-5 to TRBJ1-1, with 7 bases identical to TRBD1. J lost 3 bases, V lost 4 bases, and 5 bases had no gene match. The CDR3 is 14 amino acids. Germline V CDR1 and CDR2: MNHEY, SVGAGI. The CDR3 spells CASSFWTGDTEAFF. The CDR3 DNA reads TGTGCCAGCAGTTTCTGGACAGGCGACACTGAAGCTTTCTTT.

The chain is built from TRBV30 and TRBJ2-7; D uncertain. With 3 bases removed from V and 4 bases from J, the gap between germline ends came to 7 bases. Germline CDR1 reads GTSNPN; CDR2 reads SVGIG (reference sequence). CDR3 size: 11 residues. The CDR3 DNA reads as TGTGCCTGGAGCGCGAAGTACGAGCAGTACTTC. Protein: CAWSAKYEQYF.

This rearrangement joins TRBV7-5 to TRBJ1-1. TRBV7-5 is deemed a pseudogene. The CDR3 totals 15 residues. This CDR3 is CVRSKRGASMTEAFF. CDR3 coding DNA: TGTGTCAGAAGCAAAAGGGGGGCTTCGATGACTGAAGCTTTCTTT.

The chain couples TRBV2 to TRBJ2-3, with D uncertain. Germline values: CDR1 SNHLY, CDR2 FYNNEI. V dropped 6 bases and J dropped 0 bases, with 7 bases sitting between them. CDR3 size: 13 residues. CDR3 DNA: TGTGCCAGCAGCACTTATAGCACAGATACGCAGTATTTT. This gives the protein CASSTYSTDTQYF.

This chain connects TRBV5-4 to TRBJ1-1, with a weak D call TRBD1 (5 bases). Germline loops: CDR1 SGHNT, CDR2 YYREEE (reference sequence). The V and J ends lost 4 bases and 3 bases respectively, with 13 bases between them. The length of the CDR3 is 14 residues. CDR3 bases: TGTGCCAGCAGCCCCGGGGGGAGGGACACTGAAGCTTTCTTT. Amino acids: CASSPGGRDTEAFF.

The V call is TRBV19, the J call TRBJ2-3; D might be TRBD2 (5 bases). The V and J ends lost 1 base and 2 bases respectively, with 7 bases between them. Per the germline V gene, CDR1 is LNHDA and CDR2 is SQIVND (reference sequence). CDR3 length equals 14 residues. The CDR3 nucleotides are TGTGCCAGTAGTATAGGGGAGACCACAGATACGCAGTATTTT. Its translation is CASSIGETTDTQYF.

The J gene is TRBJ1-6, the V gene TRBV6-5, with D possibly being TRBD1 (6 bases). V was trimmed by 2 bases and J by 9 bases, leaving 11 bases between them. Germline CDR1 and CDR2: MNHEY and SVGAGI. The CDR3 spans 14 residues. CDR3 in DNA: TGTGCCAGCAGTTACAGGGGGATTCTTTCACCCCTCCACTTT. Translated: CASSYRGILSPLHF.

The gene calls are TRBV3-1 (or the pseudogene TRBV3-2) and TRBJ1-2, with 8 bases fitting TRBD1. V lost 5 bases, J lost 6 bases, and 8 bases stayed unmatched. Germline CDR1 and CDR2: LGHDT and YNNKEL (reference sequence). The CDR3 is made up of 14 amino acids. The CDR3 DNA is TGTGCCAGCAGCTACCCCGACAGGGGAGATGGCTACACCTTC. Amino acids: CASSYPDRGDGYTF.